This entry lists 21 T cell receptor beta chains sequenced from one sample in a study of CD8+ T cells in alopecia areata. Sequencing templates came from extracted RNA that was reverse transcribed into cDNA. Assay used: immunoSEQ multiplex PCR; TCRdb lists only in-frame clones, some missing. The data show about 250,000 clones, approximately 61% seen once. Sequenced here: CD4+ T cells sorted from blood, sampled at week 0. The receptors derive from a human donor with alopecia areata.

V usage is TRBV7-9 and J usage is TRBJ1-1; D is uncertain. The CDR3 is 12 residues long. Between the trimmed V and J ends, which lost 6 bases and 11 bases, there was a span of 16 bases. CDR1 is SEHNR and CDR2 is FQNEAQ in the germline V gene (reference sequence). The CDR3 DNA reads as TGTGCCAGCAGTCCCCAGCAGTTCTGGGCTTTCTTT. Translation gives CASSPQQFWAFF.

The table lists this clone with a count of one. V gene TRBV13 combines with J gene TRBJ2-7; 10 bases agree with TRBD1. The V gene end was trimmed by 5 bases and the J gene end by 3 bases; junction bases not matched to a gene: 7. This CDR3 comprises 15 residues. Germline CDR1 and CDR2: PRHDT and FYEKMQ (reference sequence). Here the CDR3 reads CASSTNRDRGYEQYF. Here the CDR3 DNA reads TGTGCCAGCAGCACCAACCGGGACAGGGGCTACGAGCAGTACTTC.

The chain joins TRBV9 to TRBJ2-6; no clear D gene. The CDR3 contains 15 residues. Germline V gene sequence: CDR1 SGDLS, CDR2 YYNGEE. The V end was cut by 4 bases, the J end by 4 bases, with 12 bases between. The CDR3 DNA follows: TGTGCCAGCAGCTCCCCGGTAGCAGGGGCCAACGTCCTGACTTTC. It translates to CASSSPVAGANVLTF. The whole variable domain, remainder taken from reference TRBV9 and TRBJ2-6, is DSGVTQTPKHLITATGQRVTLRCSPRSGDLSVYWYQQSLDQGLQFLIQYYNGEERAKGNILERFSAQQFPDLHSELNLSSLELGDSALYFCASSSPVAGANVLTFGAGSRLTVL.

The CDR3 bases are TGCGCCAGCAGCCAAGCTCGAACTGGCTGGGAAAAACTGTTTTTT. It translates to CASSQARTGWEKLFF. V usage is TRBV4-3 and J usage is TRBJ1-4; D is ambiguous. The CDR3 runs to 15 residues. Germline V gene data show CDR1 as LGHNA and CDR2 as YSLEER. Between the trimmed V and J ends, which lost 1 base and 8 bases, there was a span of 14 bases.

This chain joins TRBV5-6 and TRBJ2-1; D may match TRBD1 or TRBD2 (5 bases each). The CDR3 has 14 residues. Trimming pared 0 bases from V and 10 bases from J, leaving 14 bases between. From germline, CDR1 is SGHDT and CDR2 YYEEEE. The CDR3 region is CASSLGRDLKEQFF. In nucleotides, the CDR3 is TGTGCCAGCAGCTTGGGACGGGACCTGAAAGAGCAGTTCTTC.

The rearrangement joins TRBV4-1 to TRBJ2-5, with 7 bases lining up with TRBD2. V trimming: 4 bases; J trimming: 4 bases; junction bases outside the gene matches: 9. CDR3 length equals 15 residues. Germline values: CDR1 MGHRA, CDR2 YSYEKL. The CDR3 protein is CASSPIGRRSETQYF. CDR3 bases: TGCGCCAGCAGCCCTATCGGGAGGAGGTCAGAGACCCAGTACTTC.

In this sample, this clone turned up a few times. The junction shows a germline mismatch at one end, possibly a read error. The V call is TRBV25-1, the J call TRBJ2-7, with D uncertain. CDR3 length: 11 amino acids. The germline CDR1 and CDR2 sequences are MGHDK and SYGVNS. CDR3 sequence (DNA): TGTGCCAGCAGCGAATGGGTAGAGCAGTACTTC. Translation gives CASSEWVEQYF.

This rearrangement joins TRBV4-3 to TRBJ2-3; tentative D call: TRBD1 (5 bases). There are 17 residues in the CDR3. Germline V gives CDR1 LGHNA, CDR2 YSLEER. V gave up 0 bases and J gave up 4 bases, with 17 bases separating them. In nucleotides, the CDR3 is TGCGCCAGCAGCCAAGATCAAGACTGCGTAGGGGCAGATACGCAGTATTTT. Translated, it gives CASSQDQDCVGADTQYF.

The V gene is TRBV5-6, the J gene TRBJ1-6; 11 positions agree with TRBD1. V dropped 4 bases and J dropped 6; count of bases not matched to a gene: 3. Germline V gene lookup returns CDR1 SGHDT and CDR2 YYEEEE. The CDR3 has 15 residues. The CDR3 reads CASSQGTGGNSPLHF. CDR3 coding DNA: TGTGCCAGCAGCCAAGGGACAGGGGGTAATTCACCCCTCCACTTT.

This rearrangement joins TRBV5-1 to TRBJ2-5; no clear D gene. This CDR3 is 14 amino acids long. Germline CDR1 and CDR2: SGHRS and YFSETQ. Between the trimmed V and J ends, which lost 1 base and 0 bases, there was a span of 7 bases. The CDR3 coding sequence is TGCGCCAGCAGCTTGATGGCAGACCAAGAGACCCAGTACTTC. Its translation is CASSLMADQETQYF. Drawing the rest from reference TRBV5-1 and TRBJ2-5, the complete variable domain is KAGVTQTPRYLIKTRGQQVTLSCSPISGHRSVSWYQQTPGQGLQFLFEYFSETQRNKGNFPGRFSGRQFSNSRSEMNVSTLELGDSALYLCASSLMADQETQYFGPGTRLLVL.

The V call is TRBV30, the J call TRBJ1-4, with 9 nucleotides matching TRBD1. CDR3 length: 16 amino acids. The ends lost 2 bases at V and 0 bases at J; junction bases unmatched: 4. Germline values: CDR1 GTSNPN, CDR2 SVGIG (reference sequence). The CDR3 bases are TGTGCCTGGAGTAACAGGGGGCTCCCAACTAATGAAAAACTGTTTTTT. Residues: CAWSNRGLPTNEKLFF.

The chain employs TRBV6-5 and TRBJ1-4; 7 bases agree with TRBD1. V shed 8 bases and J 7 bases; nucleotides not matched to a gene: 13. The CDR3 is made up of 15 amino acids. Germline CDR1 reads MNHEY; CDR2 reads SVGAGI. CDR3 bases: TGTGCCAGCGGAGGCACGGGACAGCCCGGTGAAAAACTGTTTTTT. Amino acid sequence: CASGGTGQPGEKLFF.

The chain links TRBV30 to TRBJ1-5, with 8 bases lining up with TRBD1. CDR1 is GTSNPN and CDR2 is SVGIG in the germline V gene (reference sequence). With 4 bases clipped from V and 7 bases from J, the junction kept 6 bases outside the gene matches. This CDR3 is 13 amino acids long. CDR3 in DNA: TGTGCCTGGAACGACAGGGGTGAACAGCCCCAGCATTTT. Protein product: CAWNDRGEQPQHF. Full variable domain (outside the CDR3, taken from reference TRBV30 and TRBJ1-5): SQTIHQWPATLVQPVGSPLSLECTVEGTSNPNLYWYRQAAGRGLQLLFYSVGIGQISSEVPQNLSASRPQDRQFILSSKKLLLSDSGFYLCAWNDRGEQPQHFGDGTRLSIL.

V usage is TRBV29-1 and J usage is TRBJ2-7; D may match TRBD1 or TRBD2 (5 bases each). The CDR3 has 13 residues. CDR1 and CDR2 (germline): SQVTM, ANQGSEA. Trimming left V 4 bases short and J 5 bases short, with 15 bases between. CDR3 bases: TGCAGCGTTGTAGGCGTCTGGGGGAACGAGCAGTACTTC. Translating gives CSVVGVWGNEQYF.

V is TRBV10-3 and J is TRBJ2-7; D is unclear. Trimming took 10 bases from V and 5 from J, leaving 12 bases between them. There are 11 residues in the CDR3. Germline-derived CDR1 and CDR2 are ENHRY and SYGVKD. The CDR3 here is CATSGAHEQYF. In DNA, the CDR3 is TGTGCCACCTCGGGCGCTCACGAGCAGTACTTC.

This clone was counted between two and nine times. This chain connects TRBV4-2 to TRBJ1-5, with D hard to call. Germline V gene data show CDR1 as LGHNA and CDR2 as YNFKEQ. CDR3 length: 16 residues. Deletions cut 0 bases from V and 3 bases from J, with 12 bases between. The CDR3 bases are TGTGCCAGCAGCCAAGATGCGGGCCAGGCCAATCAGCCCCAGCATTTT. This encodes CASSQDAGQANQPQHF.

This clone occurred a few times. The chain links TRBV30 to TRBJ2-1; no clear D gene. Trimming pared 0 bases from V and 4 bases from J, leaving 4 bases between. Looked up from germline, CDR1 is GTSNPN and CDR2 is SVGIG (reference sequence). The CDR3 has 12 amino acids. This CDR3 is CAWSVGYNEQFF. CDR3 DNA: TGTGCCTGGAGTGTCGGGTACAATGAGCAGTTCTTC.

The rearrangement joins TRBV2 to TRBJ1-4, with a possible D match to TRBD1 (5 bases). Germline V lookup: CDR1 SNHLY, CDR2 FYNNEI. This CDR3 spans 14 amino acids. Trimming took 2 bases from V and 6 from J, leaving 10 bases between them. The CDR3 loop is CASSEWQGYEKLFF. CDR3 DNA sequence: TGTGCCAGCAGTGAATGGCAGGGATATGAAAAACTGTTTTTT.

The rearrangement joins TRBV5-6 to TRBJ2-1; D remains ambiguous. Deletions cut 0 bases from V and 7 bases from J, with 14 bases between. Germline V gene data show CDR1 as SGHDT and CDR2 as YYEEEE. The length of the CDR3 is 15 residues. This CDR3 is CASSLGGSWGNEQFF. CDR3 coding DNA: TGTGCCAGCAGCTTGGGTGGAAGTTGGGGAAATGAGCAGTTCTTC.

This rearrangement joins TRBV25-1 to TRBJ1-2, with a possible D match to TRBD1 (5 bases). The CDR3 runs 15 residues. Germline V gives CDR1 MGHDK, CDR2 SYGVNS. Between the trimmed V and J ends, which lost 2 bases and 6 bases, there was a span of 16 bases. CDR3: CASSEPAEGTHGYTF. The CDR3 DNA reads TGTGCCAGCAGTGAACCCGCGGAGGGGACGCATGGCTACACCTTC.

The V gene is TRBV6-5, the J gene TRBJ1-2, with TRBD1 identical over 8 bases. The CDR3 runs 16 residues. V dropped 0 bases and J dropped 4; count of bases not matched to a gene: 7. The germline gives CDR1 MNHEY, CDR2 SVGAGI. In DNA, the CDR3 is TGTGCCAGCAGTTACTCCAGGACAGGGTACGGCTATGGCTACACCTTC. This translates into CASSYSRTGYGYGYTF.